The 16 T cell receptor beta chains listed next were all sequenced from one sample in a study of blood T cell repertoires in COVID-19. Data came from immunoSEQ multiplex PCR; TCRdb stores just in-frame clones and leaves some out. This repertoire shows under 200,000 clones, roughly 79% found once; its top ten account for 15% to 20%. The sequenced material came from peripheral blood. The receptor source for this set is a man in his sixties with active or convalescent COVID-19.

The chain has TRBV24-1 and TRBJ2-5, with 14 bases fitting TRBD2. Germline values: CDR1 KGHDR, CDR2 SFDVKD. The V and J ends lost 1 base and 5 bases, in that order; junction bases with no gene match: 17. CDR3 length: 21 residues. The CDR3 nucleotides read TGTGCCACCAGTGATTTAGTTCTGGGACTAGCGGGAGATTGGGGATGTGAGACCCAGTACTTC. Residues: CATSDLVLGLAGDWGCETQYF.

This clone showed up just a few times. V gene TRBV5-1 combines with J gene TRBJ1-6; possible D gene TRBD1, 5 bases. Between the trimmed V and J ends, which lost 3 bases and 5 bases, there was a span of 12 bases. CDR1 SGHRS and CDR2 YFSETQ come from the germline V gene. This CDR3 has 15 residues. The CDR3 nucleotides read TGCGCCAGCAGCTCTTTGGGGCCGAATAATTCACCCCTCCACTTT. Translating gives CASSSLGPNNSPLHF. The whole variable domain, filled in from reference TRBV5-1 and TRBJ1-6, reads KAGVTQTPRYLIKTRGQQVTLSCSPISGHRSVSWYQQTPGQGLQFLFEYFSETQRNKGNFPGRFSGRQFSNSRSEMNVSTLELGDSALYLCASSSLGPNNSPLHFGNGTRLTVT.

The chain carries TRBV19 and TRBJ2-5; 9 positions match TRBD1. CDR1 LNHDA and CDR2 SQIVND come from the germline V gene (reference sequence). CDR3 length equals 13 residues. V gave up 6 bases and J gave up 5 bases; unmatched junction bases: 4. CDR3 protein: CASSGTGQETQYF. For the CDR3, the DNA is TGTGCCAGTAGCGGGACAGGGCAGGAGACCCAGTACTTC.

This chain links TRBV11-2 with TRBJ1-2; no firm D call. Trimming took 1 base from V and 8 from J, leaving 11 bases between them. Germline CDR1 is SGHAT and CDR2 is FQNNGV. The CDR3 runs 13 residues. CDR3 residues: CASSLGQSLGYTF. CDR3 coding DNA: TGTGCCAGCAGCTTAGGGCAGTCTTTGGGCTACACCTTC.

The DNA for the CDR3 is TGTGCCAGTAGTATTGGTCAGGGGGGCGTTCAGCCCCAGCATTTT. Translated, it gives CASSIGQGGVQPQHF. V is TRBV19 and J is TRBJ1-5; the match to TRBD1 covers 7 bases. This CDR3 spans 15 amino acids. V shed 3 bases and J 6 bases; nucleotides not matched to a gene: 8. Germline V gene lookup returns CDR1 LNHDA and CDR2 SQIVND (reference sequence).

This clone was counted once. The V gene is TRBV28, the J gene TRBJ2-1, with D perhaps matching TRBD1 (5 bases). The CDR3 sequence is 14 residues long. V gave up 6 bases and J gave up 3 bases, with 12 bases separating them. CDR1 and CDR2 from the germline V gene are MDHEN and SYDVKM. Here the CDR3 DNA reads TGTGCCAGCAGCCCCAGGGCCGTCTACAATGAGCAGTTCTTC. Translated: CASSPRAVYNEQFF.

V and J are TRBV7-9 and TRBJ1-6, with 9 nucleotides matching TRBD1. This CDR3 region has 17 residues. Germline-derived CDR1 and CDR2 are SEHNR and FQNEAQ (reference sequence). V lost 5 bases, J lost 6 bases, and 11 bases stayed unmatched. CDR3 residues: CASSEDRGSYSNSPLHF. CDR3 sequence (DNA): TGTGCCAGCAGCGAGGACAGGGGCTCTTATTCTAATTCACCCCTCCACTTT.

This chain links TRBV28 with TRBJ2-7; a weak D match, TRBD2 (6 bases). Germline V gives CDR1 MDHEN, CDR2 SYDVKM. Trimming removed 6 bases at V and 7 bases at J, with 16 bases between. The CDR3 spans 13 residues. The CDR3 is CASSRRGSWEQYF. CDR3 nucleotide sequence: TGTGCCAGCAGCCGGAGGGGTTCGTGGGAGCAGTACTTC.

This clone was recorded once. The chain employs TRBV3-1 (or the pseudogene TRBV3-2) and TRBJ2-7; no definite D call. CDR1 and CDR2 from the germline V gene are LGHDT and YNNKEL (reference sequence). The germline V and J ends were trimmed by 0 bases and 0 bases, with 6 bases remaining between them. The CDR3 loop spans 14 amino acids. The CDR3 DNA follows: TGTGCCAGCAGCCAAGATACTTACTCCTACGAGCAGTACTTC. This codes for CASSQDTYSYEQYF.

The V gene is TRBV5-1, the J gene TRBJ2-7, with 8 positions matching TRBD2. Germline V gene data show CDR1 as SGHRS and CDR2 as YFSETQ. Germline trimming cut 0 bases from V and 2 bases from J; bases unmatched to any gene: 7. The CDR3 has 16 amino acids. The CDR3 reads CASSLVLAGATYEQYF. CDR3 in DNA: TGCGCCAGCAGCTTGGTTCTAGCGGGTGCTACCTACGAGCAGTACTTC.

The J gene is TRBJ1-1, the V gene TRBV5-1, with a tentative D call TRBD1 (6 bases). CDR1 is SGHRS, CDR2 YFSETQ, per germline. Trimming left V 4 bases short and J 8 bases short, with 18 bases between. This CDR3 has 14 amino acids. In DNA, the CDR3 is TGCGCCAGCAGCCCGAACAGGGTCCCCAGCGAAGCTTTCTTT. It translates to CASSPNRVPSEAFF.

The chain uses TRBV18 and TRBJ2-1; D may be TRBD1 (8 bases). CDR3 size: 15 residues. Germline-derived CDR1 and CDR2 are KGHSH and LQKENI. V lost 1 base, J lost 5 bases, and 12 bases lay in between. The chain's CDR3 is CASSPQTGGDNEQFF. The CDR3 nucleotides read TGTGCCAGCTCACCACAAACAGGGGGGGACAATGAGCAGTTCTTC.

The chain joins TRBV2 to TRBJ2-2, with a tentative D call TRBD2 (5 bases). Per the germline V gene, CDR1 is SNHLY and CDR2 is FYNNEI. The V end lost 7 bases, the J end lost 1 base, and 10 bases lay between the germline ends. The CDR3 loop spans 14 amino acids. This chain's CDR3 is CASTGSGNTGELFF. The DNA for the CDR3 is TGTGCCAGCACGGGATCGGGGAACACCGGGGAGCTGTTTTTT. The variable domain in full, completed from reference TRBV2 and TRBJ2-2, reads EPEVTQTPSHQVTQMGQEVILRCVPISNHLYFYWYRQILGQKVEFLVSFYNNEISEKSEIFDDQFSVERPDGSNFTLKIRSTKLEDSAMYFCASTGSGNTGELFFGEGSRLTVL.

The chain carries TRBV29-1 and TRBJ1-2; perhaps TRBD1 as D (6 bases). This CDR3 is 17 amino acids long. Germline lookup yields CDR1 SQVTM and CDR2 ANQGSEA. V was shortened by 6 bases and J by 4 bases, with 27 bases between the two germline ends. The CDR3 coding sequence is TGCAGCGTGGGAGGGAGGGACATCTCCCCCGCGGGCTATGGCTACACCTTC. Translation: CSVGGRDISPAGYGYTF.

A few counts support this clone. CDR3 region: CASSSGTSGAEQFF. In nucleotides, the CDR3 is TGTGCCAGCAGCTCCGGGACTAGCGGGGCCGAGCAGTTCTTC. The chain recombines TRBV7-3 with TRBJ2-1; 13 bases align to TRBD2. The CDR3 runs 14 residues. Germline V gene sequence: CDR1 SGHTA, CDR2 FQGTGA. Trimming at V came to 4 bases and at J to 10 bases, leaving 4 bases not matched to a gene.

This clone was seen only a few times. The chain carries TRBV5-4 and TRBJ2-7; 8 bases are shared with TRBD1. The junction had 6 bases not matched to a gene; V was cut back by 3 bases and J by 4 bases. CDR3 size: 14 residues. The germline gives CDR1 SGHNT, CDR2 YYREEE (reference sequence). DNA for the CDR3: TGTGCCAGCAGCTCCCCGACAGGGGCGTACGAGCAGTACTTC. This translates into CASSSPTGAYEQYF. Full variable domain (rest looked up from reference TRBV5-4 and TRBJ2-7): ETGVTQSPTHLIKTRGQQVTLRCSSQSGHNTVSWYQQALGQGPQFIFQYYREEENGRGNFPPRFSGLQFPNYSSELNVNALELDDSALYLCASSSPTGAYEQYFGPGTRLTVT.